This passage covers 20 T cell receptor beta chains from one sample sequenced in a study of human versus mouse CDR3 diversity and MHC coevolution. Only in-frame clones appear in the TCRdb table, and some are missing; sequencing was by immunoSEQ multiplex PCR. This table has about 77,000 clones, less than 95% appearing once. The sequencing sample was made of naive CD4+ T cells from blood. As to subset: CD45RO-negative CD62L-positive naive CD4 T cells. These receptors were taken from a person between 25 and 69 years old in good health.

The chain is built from TRBV6-1 and TRBJ2-5, with D tentatively TRBD2 (5 bases). The last part of the DNA fits TRBJ2-7 better; the J call may be wrong. The CDR3 spans 12 residues. From germline, CDR1 is MNHNS and CDR2 SASEGT. The CDR3 DNA follows: TGTGCCAGCGAGGGAAGCACCTACGAGCAGTACTTC. Protein product: CASEGSTYEQYF.

The chain has TRBV7-9 and TRBJ2-7; tentatively, D is TRBD2 (5 bases). This CDR3 is built from 13 residues. The V gene lost 2 bases and the J gene lost 5 bases, with 10 bases spanning the gap. CDR1 is SEHNR, CDR2 FQNEAQ, per germline (reference sequence). In nucleotides, the CDR3 is TGTGCCAGCAGCTTATCGCGAGCGGACGAGCAGTACTTC. Translated: CASSLSRADEQYF.

This chain links TRBV15 with TRBJ1-2, with D unclear. V lost 0 bases and J lost 8, with 19 bases in between. CDR1 and CDR2 from the germline V gene are LNHNV and YYDKDF (reference sequence). This CDR3 region has 16 residues. The CDR3 sequence is CATSRDGRASLGGYTF. DNA for the CDR3: TGTGCCACCAGCAGAGATGGGAGAGCGTCCTTGGGAGGCTACACCTTC.

This chain uses TRBV7-2 with TRBJ2-5, with 11 bases aligning to TRBD2. The better agreement between TRBJ2-7 and the DNA end casts doubt on the J call. This CDR3 is built from 15 residues. Germline-derived CDR1 and CDR2 are SGHTA and FQGNSA. CDR3 amino acids: CASSPPGLAASEQYF. The CDR3 DNA follows: TGTGCCAGCAGCCCACCGGGACTAGCGGCTTCCGAGCAGTACTTC.

The chain carries TRBV30 and TRBJ2-5; D is perhaps TRBD1 (6 bases). With 0 bases removed from V and 10 bases from J, the gap between germline ends came to 21 bases. The V gene's germline CDR1 is GTSNPN and CDR2 SVGIG (reference sequence). This CDR3 comprises 15 residues. Here the CDR3 DNA reads TGTGCCTGGAGTGTAGGGGGACCCTCCAATGTAGGCCAGTACTTC. Amino acid sequence: CAWSVGGPSNVGQYF.

The chain carries TRBV28 and TRBJ2-7; 10 bases match TRBD1. Losses at the gene ends were 4 bases for V and 6 bases for J; bases not matched to a gene: 9. Germline values: CDR1 MDHEN, CDR2 SYDVKM. The CDR3 length is 15 residues. CDR3 coding DNA: TGTGCCAGCAGTTCCGGAAGCGGGACAGGGGTCGAGCAGTACTTC. Residues: CASSSGSGTGVEQYF.

The rearrangement joins TRBV5-1 to TRBJ2-5; the match to TRBD1 covers 7 bases. J was trimmed by 1 base and V by 0 bases; bases with no gene match: 3. The CDR3 is 15 residues long. Germline V gene data show CDR1 as SGHRS and CDR2 as YFSETQ. Here the CDR3 DNA reads TGCGCCAGCAGCTTGGTAGGGGACAGCCAAGAGACCCAGTACTTC. This codes for CASSLVGDSQETQYF.

The V and J genes are TRBV10-2 and TRBJ2-5; 8 nucleotides agree with TRBD1. The J call may not be correct, given that the DNA end is closer to TRBJ2-7. Per the germline V gene, CDR1 is WSHSY and CDR2 is SAAADI. The CDR3 has 13 residues. In DNA, the CDR3 is TGCGCCATTTCAGGGACAGGCCTCTACGAGCAGTACTTC. Amino acid sequence: CAISGTGLYEQYF.

In this sample, this clone turned up once. The V call is TRBV5-4, the J call TRBJ2-1; the D gene is possibly TRBD2 (5 bases). This CDR3 is built from 15 residues. From germline, CDR1 is SGHNT and CDR2 YYREEE (reference sequence). The germline V and J ends were trimmed by 1 base and 0 bases, with 8 bases remaining between them. The CDR3 loop is CASSLTGSSYNEQFF. The CDR3 DNA reads TGTGCCAGCAGCTTGACGGGGAGCTCCTACAATGAGCAGTTCTTC.

The rearrangement joins TRBV7-9 to TRBJ2-5; TRBD2 is a possible D gene (5 bases). The J call is doubtful: the DNA matches TRBJ2-7 better. Germline V lookup: CDR1 SEHNR, CDR2 FQNEAQ (reference sequence). The CDR3 consists of 14 residues. CDR3 protein: CASSNKGGGAEQYF. The CDR3 DNA reads as TGTGCCAGCAGCAATAAAGGAGGAGGCGCCGAGCAGTACTTC.

The chain is built from TRBV5-6 and TRBJ1-2; tentatively, D is TRBD1 (6 bases). CDR3 size: 15 residues. Trimming pared 4 bases from V and 7 bases from J, leaving 20 bases between. Germline lookup yields CDR1 SGHDT and CDR2 YYEEEE. The chain's CDR3 is CASSPPGHLGIGYTF. CDR3 bases: TGTGCCAGCAGCCCCCCGGGACATCTGGGGATTGGCTACACCTTC.

The chain employs TRBV5-1 and TRBJ2-1; TRBD2 agrees at 8 bases. Germline values: CDR1 SGHRS, CDR2 YFSETQ. This CDR3 contains 14 residues. With 8 bases clipped from V and 0 bases from J, the junction kept 4 bases outside the gene matches. The CDR3 reads CASKSGGSYNEQFF. CDR3 DNA: TGCGCCAGTAAAAGCGGGGGCTCCTACAATGAGCAGTTCTTC.

This chain joins TRBV9 and TRBJ1-1; no definite D call. CDR1 and CDR2 (germline): SGDLS, YYNGEE. V was shortened by 4 bases and J by 2 bases, with 15 bases between the two germline ends. This CDR3 has 15 residues. The CDR3: CASSPISFRNTEAFF. The CDR3 DNA follows: TGTGCCAGCAGCCCCATCTCTTTCAGAAACACTGAAGCTTTCTTT. The full variable domain, rest sourced from reference TRBV9 and TRBJ1-1, is DSGVTQTPKHLITATGQRVTLRCSPRSGDLSVYWYQQSLDQGLQFLIQYYNGEERAKGNILERFSAQQFPDLHSELNLSSLELGDSALYFCASSPISFRNTEAFFGQGTRLTVV.

This chain connects TRBV2 to TRBJ1-5, with D unclear. The CDR3 sequence is 14 residues long. V lost 2 bases and J 2 bases, leaving 7 bases between the germline ends. Germline CDR1 SNHLY, CDR2 FYNNEI. The chain's CDR3 is CASSESGRNQPQHF. As DNA, the CDR3 is TGTGCCAGCAGTGAAAGCGGACGCAATCAGCCCCAGCATTTT.

This chain uses TRBV18 with TRBJ2-1, with 10 bases that match TRBD2. Germline lookup yields CDR1 KGHSH and CDR2 LQKENI. CDR3 length equals 19 residues. J gave up 0 bases and V 6 bases, and 14 bases lay outside the gene matches. The CDR3 DNA is TGTGCCAGCTCTCCCGACTCTCGGACTAGCGGAGGCTCCTACAATGAGCAGTTCTTC. Translating gives CASSPDSRTSGGSYNEQFF.

The rearrangement joins TRBV7-6 to TRBJ2-7; 8 nucleotides align to TRBD1. The V gene end was trimmed by 5 bases and the J gene end by 0 bases; junction bases not matched to a gene: 9. Looked up from germline, CDR1 is SGHVS and CDR2 is FNYEAQ. This CDR3 spans 16 amino acids. CDR3 nucleotides: TGTGCCAGCAGCAAGGAGACAGGGGCGTCCTCCTACGAGCAGTACTTC. Its protein product is CASSKETGASSYEQYF.

The chain links TRBV30 to TRBJ2-1; 14 bases agree with TRBD2. Trimming took 0 bases from V and 5 from J; bases not matched to a gene: 0. The germline gives CDR1 GTSNPN, CDR2 SVGIG (reference sequence). This CDR3 is built from 15 residues. The CDR3 region has the DNA TGTGCCTGGAGTGTGACTAGCGGGGGGGACAATGAGCAGTTCTTC. Translation: CAWSVTSGGDNEQFF.

The chain employs TRBV9 and TRBJ2-5; no clear D. Germline V CDR1 and CDR2: SGDLS, YYNGEE. Trimming took 0 bases from V and 2 from J, leaving 8 bases between them. The CDR3 is 14 amino acids. The CDR3 nucleotides read TGTGCCAGCAGCGTAGATCGTAATCAAGAGACCCAGTACTTC. This encodes CASSVDRNQETQYF. Supplemented by reference TRBV9 and TRBJ2-5, the full variable domain reads DSGVTQTPKHLITATGQRVTLRCSPRSGDLSVYWYQQSLDQGLQFLIQYYNGEERAKGNILERFSAQQFPDLHSELNLSSLELGDSALYFCASSVDRNQETQYFGPGTRLLVL.

The rearrangement links TRBV12-5 to TRBJ2-1; 13 bases map to TRBD2. Germline trimming cut 3 bases from V and 8 bases from J; bases unmatched to any gene: 7. The CDR3 contains 16 residues. CDR1 is LGHNT, CDR2 FRNRAP, per germline. DNA of the CDR3: TGTGCTAGTGGTTTAACTAGCGGGGGGGCAACTTATGAGCAGTTCTTC. Its protein product is CASGLTSGGATYEQFF.

The chain links TRBV11-2 to TRBJ2-1; D may be TRBD1 (6 bases). The length of the CDR3 is 16 residues. V gave up 5 bases and J gave up 1 base, with 15 bases separating them. The germline V gene has CDR1 SGHAT and CDR2 FQNNGV. The CDR3 DNA reads TGTGCCAGCAGCCCCAACGGACAGCTATCCTACAATGAGCAGTTCTTC. Translating it yields CASSPNGQLSYNEQFF.